These 19 T cell receptor beta chains were all obtained from the same sample, sequenced in a study of cytomegalovirus exposure and HLA in healthy donors. The assay was immunoSEQ multiplex PCR, and TCRdb's table has in-frame clones only and misses some. The sample carries about 150,000 clones, about 89% recorded once. Sequencing was performed on PBMCs. Every receptor here comes from a young woman in good health and CMV-seropositive.

The J gene is TRBJ2-5, the V gene TRBV19, with D possibly being TRBD1 (6 bases). The CDR3 length is 16 residues. V was cut by 4 bases and J by 4 bases, with 19 bases left in between. Germline V gives CDR1 LNHDA, CDR2 SQIVND (reference sequence). The CDR3 nucleotides are TGTGCCAGTAGTAGTCGACCCGGGACACGGAGAGAGACCCAGTACTTC. Amino acid sequence: CASSSRPGTRRETQYF.

The chain combines TRBV28 with TRBJ2-7; TRBD2 matches at 7 bases. The ends lost 5 bases at V and 4 bases at J; junction bases unmatched: 11. Germline V lookup: CDR1 MDHEN, CDR2 SYDVKM. This CDR3 has 15 amino acids. The CDR3 region has the DNA TGTGCCAGCAGTCTAATGTCCCGGGACTATTACGAGCAGTACTTC. Translation: CASSLMSRDYYEQYF.

The V call is TRBV1, the J call TRBJ1-5. TRBV1 is shown as a pseudogene. CDR3 length equals 17 residues. The CDR3 protein is CTSSQDQSPGQKQPQHF. The CDR3 region has the DNA TGCACCAGCAGCCAAGATCAGTCCCCGGGTCAAAAACAGCCCCAGCATTTT.

V gene TRBV27 combines with J gene TRBJ2-6; possibly TRBD1 for D (7 bases). Germline V gene sequence: CDR1 MNHEY, CDR2 SMNVEV (reference sequence). V lost 4 bases and J 6 bases, leaving 13 bases between the germline ends. This CDR3 region has 15 residues. This CDR3 reads CASSSLRGEANVLTF. DNA of the CDR3: TGTGCCAGCAGTTCCCTCAGGGGGGAGGCCAACGTCCTGACTTTC.

A few counts support this clone. The chain combines TRBV4-2 with TRBJ2-2, with D tentatively TRBD2 (5 bases). Trimming took 4 bases from V and 8 from J, leaving 11 bases between them. The length of the CDR3 is 13 residues. Germline CDR1 and CDR2: LGHNA and YNFKEQ. CDR3 coding DNA: TGTGCCAGCAGCCTAGCGAAGAGGGGGGAGCTGTTTTTT. It specifies CASSLAKRGELFF.

The chain uses TRBV5-4 and TRBJ2-5, with 7 bases aligning to TRBD1. Per germline, CDR1 SGHNT and CDR2 YYREEE (reference sequence). The trim removed 0 bases at V and 1 base at J, leaving 0 bases unmatched. The CDR3 consists of 14 residues. The chain's CDR3 is CASSLAGGQETQYF. The CDR3 DNA sequence: TGTGCCAGCAGCTTGGCAGGGGGCCAAGAGACCCAGTACTTC. The full variable domain, rest sourced from reference TRBV5-4 and TRBJ2-5, is ETGVTQSPTHLIKTRGQQVTLRCSSQSGHNTVSWYQQALGQGPQFIFQYYREEENGRGNFPPRFSGLQFPNYSSELNVNALELDDSALYLCASSLAGGQETQYFGPGTRLLVL.

The rearrangement uses TRBV30 and TRBJ1-1, with D possibly TRBD1 on 6 matching bases. The CDR3 consists of 16 residues. Germline V gives CDR1 GTSNPN, CDR2 SVGIG (reference sequence). Trimming left V 0 bases short and J 0 bases short, with 14 bases between. The DNA for the CDR3 is TGTGCCTGGAGTGTCAGGGGCTTTAACATGAACACTGAAGCTTTCTTT. Residues: CAWSVRGFNMNTEAFF.

V usage is TRBV23-1 and J usage is TRBJ2-5, with 8 bases identical to TRBD1. TRBV23-1 falls under the ORF class, with uncertain function. The CDR3 spans 15 residues. Trimming cost V 6 bases and J 4 bases; bases outside gene matches: 10. The CDR3 bases are TGCGCCAGCAGCCTCGACAGGGGTCGGCGAGAGACCCAGTACTTC. Translated, it gives CASSLDRGRRETQYF.

The chain employs TRBV29-1 and TRBJ2-7; D not certain. The CDR3 contains 10 residues. V was shortened by 4 bases and J by 6 bases, with 7 bases between the two germline ends. CDR1 is SQVTM and CDR2 is ANQGSEA in the germline V gene. Here the CDR3 reads CSVVGGEQYF. CDR3 in DNA: TGCAGCGTTGTCGGCGGCGAGCAGTACTTC.

This clone was detected only a few times. The chain couples TRBV11-2 to TRBJ2-7; D call uncertain. This CDR3 has 11 residues. From germline, CDR1 is SGHAT and CDR2 FQNNGV. The ends were cut back, 3 bases at V and 5 bases at J, with 5 bases in the middle. CDR3 loop: CASSFKHEQYF. CDR3 DNA: TGTGCCAGCAGCTTTAAGCACGAGCAGTACTTC.

This clone was found a few times. The rearrangement joins TRBV30 to TRBJ2-2; possible D gene TRBD2, 7 bases. CDR3 length: 15 amino acids. Germline V lookup: CDR1 GTSNPN, CDR2 SVGIG (reference sequence). Trimming removed 3 bases from V and 5 bases from J, with 16 bases in between. CDR3 region: CAWRIGGQETGELFF. CDR3 DNA: TGTGCCTGGAGAATCGGGGGGCAAGAGACCGGGGAGCTGTTTTTT.

V gene TRBV11-1 combines with J gene TRBJ2-7, with D perhaps matching TRBD1 (8 bases). This CDR3 contains 14 residues. Germline V gives CDR1 SGHAT, CDR2 FQDESV (reference sequence). The V gene lost 5 bases and the J gene lost 4 bases, with 15 bases spanning the gap. The CDR3 coding sequence is TGTGCCAGCAGCCGAGCGGGACAGGCTTACGAGCAGTACTTC. Its protein product is CASSRAGQAYEQYF.

The chain uses TRBV29-1 and TRBJ1-2; D gene ambiguous. V was cut by 3 bases and J by 8 bases, with 10 bases left in between. This CDR3 spans 11 amino acids. Per germline, CDR1 SQVTM and CDR2 ANQGSEA. The CDR3 region has the DNA TGCAGCGTTGACGGGGATTTGGGCTACACCTTC. It yields the protein CSVDGDLGYTF.

This clone showed up just once. CDR3 DNA sequence: TGTGCCAGCAGTTTCGGGGGACAGAGCTACGAGCAGTACTTC. This translates into CASSFGGQSYEQYF. This rearrangement joins TRBV27 to TRBJ2-7; perhaps TRBD1 as D (7 bases). Between the trimmed V and J ends, which lost 3 bases and 3 bases, there was a span of 12 bases. Germline CDR1 reads MNHEY; CDR2 reads SMNVEV (reference sequence). The length of the CDR3 is 14 residues.

The chain recombines TRBV7-3 with TRBJ2-1, with 7 positions matching TRBD1. The CDR3 covers 15 residues. The V gene end was trimmed by 2 bases and the J gene end by 4 bases; junction bases not matched to a gene: 5. Germline V gene lookup returns CDR1 SGHTA and CDR2 FQGTGA. The CDR3 loop is CASSLSTGQYNEQFF. CDR3 coding DNA: TGTGCCAGCAGCTTATCGACGGGACAGTACAATGAGCAGTTCTTC.

V usage is TRBV7-2 and J usage is TRBJ1-2; 8 bases match TRBD1. V shed 0 bases, J shed 7 bases, and the junction held 4 bases outside the gene matches. This CDR3 is 14 amino acids long. The germline CDR1 and CDR2 sequences are SGHTA and FQGNSA. CDR3 nucleotide sequence: TGTGCCAGCAGCTTAGCGACAGGGGCTAGTGGCTACACCTTC. Its protein is CASSLATGASGYTF. The whole variable domain, filled in from reference TRBV7-2 and TRBJ1-2, reads GAGVSQSPSNKVTEKGKDVELRCDPISGHTALYWYRQSLGQGLEFLIYFQGNSAPDKSGLPSDRFSAERTGGSVSTLTIQRTQQEDSAVYLCASSLATGASGYTFGSGTRLTVV.

This chain uses TRBV6-5 with TRBJ2-1; TRBD2 matches 7 bases. The length of the CDR3 is 15 residues. The germline V gene has CDR1 MNHEY and CDR2 SVGAGI. Trimming at V came to 6 bases and at J to 3 bases, leaving 8 bases not matched to a gene. The CDR3, as DNA: TGTGCCAGCAGGCCCTCTAGCGGACTCTACAATGAGCAGTTCTTC. Translated, it gives CASRPSSGLYNEQFF.

The V call is TRBV9, the J call TRBJ2-3, with TRBD2 identical over 9 bases. Germline CDR1 reads SGDLS; CDR2 reads YYNGEE. The V segment lost 0 bases and the J segment 0 bases; nucleotides outside the gene matches: 5. The CDR3 runs to 17 residues. CDR3 nucleotide sequence: TGTGCCAGCAGCGTAGCACCTAGCGGGGCAAGCACAGATACGCAGTATTTT. Its protein product is CASSVAPSGASTDTQYF.

This clone was seen only once. Different DNA sequences within this sample yield the same CDR3. The chain couples TRBV4-1 to TRBJ2-7; TRBD1 matches at 7 bases. J gave up 4 bases and V 2 bases, and 2 bases lay outside the gene matches. The length of the CDR3 is 13 residues. Germline V gene data show CDR1 as MGHRA and CDR2 as YSYEKL. In DNA, the CDR3 is TGCGCCAGCAGCCAACAACAGGGGTACGAGCAGTACTTC. Translating gives CASSQQQGYEQYF.